These 32 T cell receptor beta chains originate from one sample sequenced in a study of cytomegalovirus exposure and HLA in healthy donors. Profiling relied on immunoSEQ multiplex PCR, and the TCRdb table lists in-frame clones only, not all of them. The sample lists more than 95,000 clones; over 90% were seen once. Sample: PBMCs. The origin of the receptors is a woman aged 18-29 years in good health and CMV-seronegative.

This chain's CDR3 is CASSSTGVNTEAFF. For the CDR3, the DNA is TGCGCCAGCAGCTCGACAGGGGTGAACACTGAAGCTTTCTTT. This chain joins TRBV5-1 and TRBJ1-1; 8 bases line up with TRBD1. This CDR3 has 14 amino acids. The germline gives CDR1 SGHRS, CDR2 YFSETQ. The V gene end was trimmed by 3 bases and the J gene end by 0 bases; junction bases not matched to a gene: 1. The full variable domain, rest sourced from reference TRBV5-1 and TRBJ1-1, is KAGVTQTPRYLIKTRGQQVTLSCSPISGHRSVSWYQQTPGQGLQFLFEYFSETQRNKGNFPGRFSGRQFSNSRSEMNVSTLELGDSALYLCASSSTGVNTEAFFGQGTRLTVV.

The rearrangement uses TRBV29-1 and TRBJ2-4, with TRBD1 as a possible D gene (5 bases). This CDR3 is built from 12 residues. Germline V gene data show CDR1 as SQVTM and CDR2 as ANQGSEA. The V gene lost 8 bases and the J gene lost 7 bases, with 15 bases spanning the gap. CDR3 amino acids: CSQRGPGNIQYF. Written as DNA, the CDR3 is TGCAGCCAAAGGGGCCCAGGGAACATTCAGTACTTC. The whole variable domain, remainder taken from reference TRBV29-1 and TRBJ2-4, is SAVISQKPSRDICQRGTSLTIQCQVDSQVTMMFWYRQQPGQSLTLIATANQGSEATYESGFVIDKFPISRPNLTFSTLTVSNMSPEDSSIYLCSQRGPGNIQYFGAGTRLSVL.

This chain links TRBV19 with TRBJ1-1; no clear D. The germline gives CDR1 LNHDA, CDR2 SQIVND (reference sequence). This CDR3 has 15 residues. V was pared by 1 base and J by 4 bases, with 13 bases between. Here the CDR3 DNA reads TGTGCCAGTAGTATAGCCTTTGAGGCGATCACTGAAGCTTTCTTT. Its translation: CASSIAFEAITEAFF.

J is TRBJ2-7 and V is TRBV11-2; D uncertain. V lost 4 bases, J lost 4 bases, and 14 bases lay in between. There are 14 residues in the CDR3. Germline V lookup: CDR1 SGHAT, CDR2 FQNNGV. This CDR3 reads CASSSPRGRYEQYF. The CDR3 DNA sequence: TGTGCCAGCAGCTCCCCAAGAGGAAGATACGAGCAGTACTTC.

This sequence joins TRBV28 and TRBJ2-3, with D possibly matching TRBD2 (6 bases). The CDR3 has 14 amino acids. Trimming cost V 5 bases and J 2 bases, with 11 bases left between them. The germline V gene has CDR1 MDHEN and CDR2 SYDVKM. The CDR3 reads CASSNRDFTDTQYF. In DNA, the CDR3 is TGTGCCAGCAGTAACCGGGACTTCACAGATACGCAGTATTTT.

The CDR3 bases are TGTGCCAGCAGTCATCGACAGGGACACACCATATATTTT. It is translated as CASSHRQGHTIYF. The V and J genes are TRBV27 and TRBJ1-3; TRBD1 aligns across 7 bases. Trimming removed 5 bases from V and 8 bases from J; junction bases left unmatched: 6. Germline V gene sequence: CDR1 MNHEY, CDR2 SMNVEV (reference sequence). The CDR3 spans 13 residues.

The rearrangement links TRBV10-2 to TRBJ2-7, with D possibly being TRBD1 (6 bases). The CDR3 extends over 14 amino acids. Trimming cost V 6 bases and J 2 bases, with 14 bases left between them. The V gene's germline CDR1 is WSHSY and CDR2 SAAADI. CDR3 sequence (DNA): TGCGCCAGCAGAGAGACAGGTGGCCCCTACGAGCAGTACTTC. Translation: CASRETGGPYEQYF.

The chain employs TRBV4-1 and TRBJ1-5; D remains ambiguous. This CDR3 has 15 amino acids. Germline CDR1 reads MGHRA; CDR2 reads YSYEKL. Trimming stripped 1 base from V and 2 bases from J, with 9 bases between. The CDR3 here is CASSQGGSGNQPQHF. CDR3 nucleotides: TGCGCCAGCAGCCAAGGTGGTTCGGGCAATCAGCCCCAGCATTTT.

This chain joins TRBV4-1 and TRBJ2-3; D perhaps matches TRBD2 (6 bases). The CDR3 covers 13 residues. V lost 6 bases to trimming and J lost 4 bases, with 11 bases between them. The germline CDR1 and CDR2 sequences are MGHRA and YSYEKL. DNA of the CDR3: TGCGCCAGCAGTCGCGGGATGGCAGATACGCAGTATTTT. It encodes CASSRGMADTQYF.

The chain carries TRBV6-1 and TRBJ1-1; 12 positions match TRBD1. The length of the CDR3 is 16 residues. Germline values: CDR1 MNHNS, CDR2 SASEGT. After removal of 3 bases from V and 5 bases from J, the junction contained 7 bases not matched to a gene. The CDR3 sequence is CASSEGTGGSRTEAFF. CDR3 sequence (DNA): TGTGCCAGCAGTGAGGGGACAGGGGGCTCAAGAACTGAAGCTTTCTTT.

V and J are TRBV7-6 and TRBJ2-5; tentatively, D is TRBD1 (5 bases). Trimming shortened V by 0 bases and J by 2 bases, and 25 bases separated the two germline ends. This CDR3 is built from 20 residues. CDR1 and CDR2 from the germline V gene are SGHVS and FNYEAQ. The CDR3 DNA reads as TGTGCCAGCAGCTTAGCTTTTGTGGCAGGGTCGCCTATGGGACAAGAGACCCAGTACTTC. It specifies CASSLAFVAGSPMGQETQYF. The full variable domain, rest sourced from reference TRBV7-6 and TRBJ2-5, is GAGVSQSPRYKVTKRGQDVALRCDPISGHVSLYWYRQALGQGPEFLTYFNYEAQQDKSGLPNDRFSAERPEGSISTLTIQRTEQRDSAMYRCASSLAFVAGSPMGQETQYFGPGTRLLVL.

This sequence joins TRBV28 and TRBJ1-4; tentative D call: TRBD1 (6 bases). This CDR3 is built from 16 residues. Germline lookup yields CDR1 MDHEN and CDR2 SYDVKM. V was clipped by 4 bases and J by 1 base, with 13 bases between them. The CDR3 reads CASSYWDIQTNEKLFF. CDR3 DNA: TGTGCCAGCAGTTATTGGGACATCCAAACTAATGAAAAACTGTTTTTT. Full variable domain (remainder filled in from reference TRBV28 and TRBJ1-4): DVKVTQSSRYLVKRTGEKVFLECVQDMDHENMFWYRQDPGLGLRLIYFSYDVKMKEKGDIPEGYSVSREKKERFSLILESASTNQTSMYLCASSYWDIQTNEKLFFGSGTQLSVL.

This chain links TRBV6-1 with TRBJ2-7; TRBD2 matches 8 bases. The CDR3 contains 15 residues. V gave up 6 bases and J gave up 4 bases; unmatched junction bases: 11. Germline loops: CDR1 MNHNS, CDR2 SASEGT. CDR3 bases: TGTGCCAGCAGCGGTAGGTCTAGCGGGCTGTACGAGCAGTACTTC. Its translation: CASSGRSSGLYEQYF.

CDR3 nucleotide sequence: TGTGCCTGGAGTGCCGGGACTAGCGGACGCAATGAGCAGTTCTTC. It specifies CAWSAGTSGRNEQFF. This rearrangement joins TRBV30 to TRBJ2-1; 11 nucleotides agree with TRBD2. V lost 1 base and J lost 6; bases outside the gene matches: 5. Germline CDR1 is GTSNPN and CDR2 is SVGIG (reference sequence). CDR3 length equals 15 residues. The full variable domain, its missing parts supplied by reference TRBV30 and TRBJ2-1, is SQTIHQWPATLVQPVGSPLSLECTVEGTSNPNLYWYRQAAGRGLQLLFYSVGIGQISSEVPQNLSASRPQDRQFILSSKKLLLSDSGFYLCAWSAGTSGRNEQFFGPGTRLTVL.

This chain links TRBV9 with TRBJ2-2; no clear D. CDR3 length: 18 amino acids. Germline V gives CDR1 SGDLS, CDR2 YYNGEE. Between the trimmed V and J ends, which lost 2 bases and 5 bases, there was a span of 22 bases. In DNA form, the CDR3 reads TGTGCCAGCAGCGTCTCCCCGCTGTTGGGCTTGCCTACCGGGGAGCTGTTTTTT. Its protein product is CASSVSPLLGLPTGELFF.

The chain combines TRBV5-1 with TRBJ2-2, with unresolved D. Trimming took off 5 bases at V and 1 base at J, with 3 bases between the two ends. The CDR3 is 12 amino acids. The germline V gene encodes CDR1 SGHRS and CDR2 YFSETQ. The DNA of the CDR3 is TGCGCCAGCAGACTGAACACCGGGGAGCTGTTTTTT. As protein: CASRLNTGELFF.

With respect to this clone: Other DNA sequences in this specimen translate into the identical CDR3. The genes are TRBV7-7 and TRBJ2-3, with TRBD1 as a possible D gene (6 bases). The germline gives CDR1 SSHAT, CDR2 FNYEAQ (reference sequence). This CDR3 region has 15 residues. V lost 5 bases to trimming and J lost 0 bases, with 12 bases between them. CDR3 region: CASSPTGASTDTQYF. The CDR3 bases are TGTGCCAGCAGCCCGACAGGTGCTAGCACAGATACGCAGTATTTT.

This chain joins TRBV28 and TRBJ2-7; 14 bases match TRBD2. V was clipped by 8 bases and J by 6 bases; unmatched bases: 12. The germline V gene has CDR1 MDHEN and CDR2 SYDVKM. The CDR3 has 16 residues. Written as DNA, the CDR3 is TGTGCCAGCCTATCCCGGGGACTAGCGGGAGTTTTCGAGCAGTACTTC. Its translation: CASLSRGLAGVFEQYF. The variable domain in full, completed from reference TRBV28 and TRBJ2-7, reads DVKVTQSSRYLVKRTGEKVFLECVQDMDHENMFWYRQDPGLGLRLIYFSYDVKMKEKGDIPEGYSVSREKKERFSLILESASTNQTSMYLCASLSRGLAGVFEQYFGPGTRLTVT.

The chain has TRBV6-1 and TRBJ1-5, with no clear D. The germline V and J ends were trimmed by 2 bases and 3 bases, with 5 bases remaining between them. CDR3 length equals 13 residues. Germline loops: CDR1 MNHNS, CDR2 SASEGT. CDR3: CASSEQFNQPQHF. The DNA for the CDR3 is TGTGCCAGCAGTGAACAGTTCAATCAGCCCCAGCATTTT.

The rearrangement joins TRBV7-2 to TRBJ2-3, with 10 bases aligning to TRBD2. CDR3 length: 16 residues. Per germline, CDR1 SGHTA and CDR2 FQGNSA. V shed 1 base, J shed 5 bases, and the junction held 6 bases outside the gene matches. The CDR3 spells CASSLGLAGGLDTQYF. The CDR3 DNA follows: TGTGCCAGCAGCTTAGGGTTAGCGGGGGGATTAGATACGCAGTATTTT.

This clone was seen many times. The rearrangement links TRBV19 to TRBJ2-1, with 9 bases fitting TRBD1. In germline, CDR1 is LNHDA, CDR2 SQIVND (reference sequence). The CDR3 has 14 amino acids. The V and J ends lost 4 bases and 6 bases, in that order; junction bases with no gene match: 4. The chain's CDR3 is CASSSRDRANEQFF. The CDR3 region has the DNA TGTGCCAGTAGTAGCCGGGACAGGGCCAATGAGCAGTTCTTC.

This chain joins TRBV28 and TRBJ2-1; 7 bases are shared with TRBD2. J was trimmed by 0 bases and V by 8 bases; bases with no gene match: 4. The germline CDR1 and CDR2 sequences are MDHEN and SYDVKM. The CDR3 has 14 residues. As DNA, the CDR3 is TGTGCCAGCCTAGGCGGGAGCTCCTACAATGAGCAGTTCTTC. It encodes CASLGGSSYNEQFF. Looking up the rest from reference TRBV28 and TRBJ2-1 gives the full variable domain: DVKVTQSSRYLVKRTGEKVFLECVQDMDHENMFWYRQDPGLGLRLIYFSYDVKMKEKGDIPEGYSVSREKKERFSLILESASTNQTSMYLCASLGGSSYNEQFFGPGTRLTVL.

This rearrangement joins TRBV28 to TRBJ2-1; 12 nucleotides align to TRBD2. The junction had 9 bases not matched to a gene; V was cut back by 9 bases and J by 6 bases. This CDR3 has 15 residues. From germline, CDR1 is MDHEN and CDR2 SYDVKM. This CDR3 reads CASTPPSGGVNEQFF. The DNA for the CDR3 is TGTGCCAGTACCCCCCCTAGCGGGGGGGTCAATGAGCAGTTCTTC.

V usage is TRBV7-9 and J usage is TRBJ1-3; maybe TRBD1 (5 bases). Germline loops: CDR1 SEHNR, CDR2 FQNEAQ (reference sequence). The CDR3 is 14 amino acids. Trimming shortened V by 5 bases and J by 3 bases, and 11 bases separated the two germline ends. CDR3 in amino acids: CASSPGDVGNTIYF. CDR3 coding DNA: TGTGCCAGCAGCCCGGGGGACGTTGGAAACACCATATATTTT.

This chain links TRBV12-5 with TRBJ2-2, with 8 bases matching TRBD1. Germline V gives CDR1 LGHNT, CDR2 FRNRAP. This CDR3 is built from 12 residues. V lost 8 bases to trimming and J lost 8 bases; unmatched junction nucleotides: 4. CDR3 sequence reads: CASSTGAGELFF. In nucleotides, the CDR3 is TGTGCTAGTTCGACAGGGGCGGGGGAGCTGTTTTTT.

J is TRBJ1-5 and V is TRBV2; D remains ambiguous. The V gene lost 1 base and the J gene lost 3 bases, with 10 bases spanning the gap. The CDR3 length is 15 residues. Germline values: CDR1 SNHLY, CDR2 FYNNEI. The CDR3 DNA is TGTGCCAGCAGTGAAGATGGGCCGATCAATCAGCCCCAGCATTTT. Protein product: CASSEDGPINQPQHF.

This clone was found once. The chain links TRBV27 to TRBJ1-5; D gene uncertain. The germline gives CDR1 MNHEY, CDR2 SMNVEV (reference sequence). The CDR3 consists of 13 residues. The V gene lost 0 bases and the J gene lost 5 bases, with 5 bases spanning the gap. Here the CDR3 DNA reads TGTGCCAGCAGTTTATCGATAGATCAGCCCCAGCATTTT. Translation: CASSLSIDQPQHF.

This clone has a single count. The chain couples TRBV11-3 to TRBJ2-1; TRBD2 agrees at 7 bases. Germline trimming cut 3 bases from V and 3 bases from J; bases unmatched to any gene: 2. The CDR3 length is 14 residues. Per the germline V gene, CDR1 is SGHNT and CDR2 is YENEEA. The CDR3 is CASSLSGDYNEQFF. CDR3 nucleotide sequence: TGTGCCAGCAGCTTGAGCGGGGACTACAATGAGCAGTTCTTC.

The rearrangement joins TRBV2 to TRBJ1-4, with D maybe TRBD1 (6 bases). Trimming pared 6 bases from V and 2 bases from J, leaving 13 bases between. This CDR3 region has 15 residues. Germline loops: CDR1 SNHLY, CDR2 FYNNEI. CDR3 nucleotides: TGTGCCAGCAGCCACAGGGATAGGACTAATGAAAAACTGTTTTTT. Translating it yields CASSHRDRTNEKLFF.

The J gene is TRBJ2-2, the V gene TRBV9, with D possibly being TRBD2 (6 bases). This CDR3 is built from 15 residues. The germline V gene encodes CDR1 SGDLS and CDR2 YYNGEE. Trimming took off 3 bases at V and 7 bases at J, with 16 bases between the two ends. The CDR3 reads CASSARDSVDGELFF. The CDR3 DNA reads as TGTGCCAGCAGCGCCCGGGACTCCGTGGACGGGGAGCTGTTTTTT.

The chain uses TRBV30 and TRBJ2-5, with 7 bases lining up with TRBD2. Trimming cost V 0 bases and J 3 bases; bases outside gene matches: 1. Germline CDR1 and CDR2: GTSNPN and SVGIG (reference sequence). The CDR3 has 13 residues. The CDR3: CAWSVGTKETQYF. The CDR3 nucleotides are TGTGCCTGGAGTGTAGGGACTAAAGAGACCCAGTACTTC.

The V call is TRBV5-1, the J call TRBJ2-5; 13 bases agree with TRBD2. The CDR3 is made up of 21 amino acids. Germline CDR1 reads SGHRS; CDR2 reads YFSETQ. Trimming cost V 0 bases and J 1 base; bases outside gene matches: 15. CDR3 DNA: TGCGCCAGCAGCTTGGCGGGACTAGCGGGACACATGCCAAAACCCCAAGAGACCCAGTACTTC. This sequence encodes CASSLAGLAGHMPKPQETQYF.